This T cell receptor beta chain was captured in a study of OX40 agonist ivuxolimab in advanced cancers. For the study at large: Treatment received earlier with anti-PD-1, anti-PD-L1 or anti-CTLA-4 agents was allowed, and around 40% had some. Study-wide findings and caveats: At 0.1 to 3.0 mg/kg and by week 6, CD4+ and CD8+ T cells in the blood had expanded clonally. Expansion of clones was among the lowest in partial responders at 0.1-3.0 mg/kg.

Profiling relied on immunoSEQ multiplex PCR, and the TCRdb table lists in-frame clones only, not all of them. The data contain roughly 60,000 clones, approximately 89% of them seen just once; the ten biggest clones take up around 5.2%. The count of this clone is one. Its antigen is unidentified. J was trimmed by 9 bases and V by 5 bases; bases with no gene match: 7. Germline loops: CDR1 LNHDA, CDR2 SQIVND (reference sequence). This CDR3 is 16 amino acids long. The chain links TRBV19 to TRBJ2-1; the match to TRBD2 covers 16 bases. The source was CD4+ or CD8+ T cells sorted from blood, collected in a trial of the OX40 agonist ivuxolimab. The sequence was collected from an adult with an advanced solid tumor such as melanoma, head and neck, liver or kidney cancer. The DNA for the CDR3 is TGTGCCAGTAGTCCCGGGACTAGCGGGGGGGCCGGTGAGCAGTTCTTC. Translated: CASSPGTSGGAGEQFF.